The TCR beta chain described here comes from a study of cytomegalovirus exposure and HLA in healthy donors. Study-level results: A later analysis reported that several of the most significant clusters appeared to be linked to common viral pathogens, among them Epstein-Barr virus.

Trimming removed 2 bases from V and 7 bases from J; junction bases left unmatched: 3. The CDR3 consists of 14 residues. Germline loops: CDR1 MNHEY, CDR2 SMNVEV (reference sequence). Regarding this clone: What it binds is not known.

PCR amplification relied on 60 Vbeta primers (plus 13 Jbeta primers). Method: immunoSEQ multiplex PCR; TCRdb's copy keeps in-frame clones and lacks some. Among 160,000 or so clones listed, approximately 80% were seen once. The chain employs TRBV27 and TRBJ2-5; 11 bases agree with TRBD2. Input material: PBMCs. The TCR originated in a man in his forties or fifties in good health and CMV-seropositive. This chain's CDR3 is CASSLPTSGATQYF. In nucleotides, the CDR3 is TGTGCCAGCAGTTTACCGACTAGCGGGGCGACCCAGTACTTC.